This T cell receptor beta chain was sequenced for a study of OX40 agonist ivuxolimab in advanced cancers. Study as a whole: The study enrolled dose-escalation patients with hepatocellular carcinoma, melanoma, renal cell or head and neck cancer.

The CDR3 runs to 11 residues. Germline-derived CDR1 and CDR2 are SGHDT and YYEEEE. Trimming shortened V by 0 bases and J by 8 bases, and 5 bases separated the two germline ends. Here immunoSEQ multiplex PCR was the method, and the copy in TCRdb shows in-frame clones only, minus some. The sample carries fewer than 85,000 clones, around four fifths recorded once. The TCR sequence derives from an adult with an advanced solid tumor such as melanoma, head and neck, liver or kidney cancer. The chain uses TRBV5-6 and TRBJ1-1; D not resolved. Sequencing was performed on CD4+ or CD8+ T cells sorted from blood, taken in a trial of the OX40 agonist ivuxolimab. This chain's CDR3 is CASSLVDEAFF. The CDR3 bases are TGTGCCAGCAGCTTGGTGGACGAAGCTTTCTTT.